This is a list of T cell receptor beta chains from one sample in a study of cytomegalovirus exposure and HLA in healthy donors. Repertoires were generated with immunoSEQ multiplex PCR, while TCRdb's copy carries only in-frame clones and drops some. The data show 100,000 to 150,000 clones, about 80% seen once. Sequencing input: PBMCs. The receptors shown here come from a young man in good health and CMV-seronegative. CDR3s include the opening cysteine and the closing phenylalanine or tryptophan. The D gene is left open where the match is weak. The size field is filled for only some rows; it gives once, few, many or a size class.

J gene | D gene | clone size | V gene | CDR3 protein | CDR3 DNA
TRBJ2-7 | TRBD2 | once | TRBV6-5 | CASRSGRRNEQYF | TGTGCCAGCAGAAGCGGGAGGCGAAACGAGCAGTACTTC
TRBJ2-7 | TRBD2 | once | TRBV5-1 | CASSPSGYEQYF | TGCGCCAGCAGCCCTAGCGGCTACGAGCAGTACTTC
TRBJ1-2 | - | - | TRBV5-4 | CASNLGGTTYGYTF | TGTGCCAGCAACCTGGGGGGGACCACCTATGGCTACACCTTC
TRBJ2-7 | - | - | TRBV5-5 | CASSLSGYRTYEQYF | TGTGCCAGCAGCTTGTCAGGGTACCGCACCTACGAGCAGTACTTC
TRBJ1-3 | TRBD1 | - | TRBV9 | CASSTSTGAGNTIYF | TGTGCCAGCAGCACTTCGACAGGGGCTGGAAACACCATATATTTT
TRBJ1-1 | - | - | TRBV21-1 | CASPNSTQGVEAFF | TGTGCCAGCCCCAATTCAACTCAGGGGGTGGAAGCTTTCTTT
TRBJ1-2 | - | - | TRBV6-1 | CASSDRAGNNYGYTF | TGTGCCAGCAGTGATCGGGCAGGGAACAACTATGGCTACACCTTC
TRBJ2-7 | TRBD2 | - | TRBV7-2 | CASSLAGAGSSYEQYF | TGTGCCAGCAGCTTAGCGGGAGCGGGGTCCTCCTACGAGCAGTACTTC
TRBJ2-1 | TRBD2 | - | TRBV13 | CASRTTALAGGYSEQFF | TGTGCCAGCAGGACAACCGCACTAGCGGGAGGGTATAGTGAGCAGTTCTTC
TRBJ2-3 | - | - | TRBV6-5 | CASSYSAITADTQYF | TGTGCCAGCAGTTACTCTGCCATCACGGCAGATACGCAGTATTTT
TRBJ1-1 | - | - | TRBV28 | CASTLAGARSEAFF | TGTGCCAGCACTCTTGCGGGGGCGCGGTCTGAAGCTTTCTTT
TRBJ2-5 | TRBD2 | once | TRBV9 | CASSVEPGGSWSSQYF | TGTGCCAGCAGCGTAGAACCGGGAGGTTCTTGGTCGTCCCAGTACTTC
TRBJ1-3 | - | few | TRBV6-6 | CASSTRAGNTIYF | TGTGCCAGCAGTACGCGGGCGGGAAACACCATATATTTT
TRBJ2-1 | - | - | TRBV23-1 | CASSLVREIGEQFF | TGCGCCAGCAGTCTAGTAAGGGAGATCGGCGAGCAGTTCTTC